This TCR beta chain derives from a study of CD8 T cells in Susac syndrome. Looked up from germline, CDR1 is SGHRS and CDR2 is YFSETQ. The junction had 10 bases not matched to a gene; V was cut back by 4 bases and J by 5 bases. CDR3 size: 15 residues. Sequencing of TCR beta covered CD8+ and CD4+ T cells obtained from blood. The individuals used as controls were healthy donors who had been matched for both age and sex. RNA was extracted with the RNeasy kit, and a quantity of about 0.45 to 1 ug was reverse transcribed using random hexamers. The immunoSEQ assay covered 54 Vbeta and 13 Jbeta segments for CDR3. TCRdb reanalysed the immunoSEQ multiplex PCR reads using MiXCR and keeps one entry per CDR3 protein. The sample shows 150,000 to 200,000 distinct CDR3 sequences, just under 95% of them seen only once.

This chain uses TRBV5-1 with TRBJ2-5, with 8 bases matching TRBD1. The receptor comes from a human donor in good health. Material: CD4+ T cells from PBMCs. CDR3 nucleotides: TGCGCCAGCAGCCCAATGGGACAGGAGGGGGAGACCCAGTACTTC. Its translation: CASSPMGQEGETQYF.